This passage covers 18 T cell receptor beta chains from one sample sequenced in a study of T cell responses to AZD1222 COVID-19 vaccine. TCRdb keeps only in-frame clones here, not all; method: immunoSEQ multiplex PCR. Among about 120,000 clones, 90% to 95% were seen once, and the ten largest hold about 3%. Sequencing used peripheral blood, obtained on day 0 of AZD1222 vaccination. These receptors were obtained from an adult in good health.

The V call is TRBV28, the J call TRBJ1-5; D perhaps matches TRBD1 (5 bases). Trimming took off 3 bases at V and 10 bases at J, with 13 bases between the two ends. The CDR3 is made up of 13 amino acids. CDR1 and CDR2 (germline): MDHEN, SYDVKM. The CDR3 here is CASSLGLHSPQHF. The CDR3 nucleotides read TGTGCCAGCAGTTTGGGGCTACATAGCCCCCAGCATTTT. The whole variable domain, remainder taken from reference TRBV28 and TRBJ1-5, is DVKVTQSSRYLVKRTGEKVFLECVQDMDHENMFWYRQDPGLGLRLIYFSYDVKMKEKGDIPEGYSVSREKKERFSLILESASTNQTSMYLCASSLGLHSPQHFGDGTRLSIL.

On this clone: The same CDR3 can be traced to other DNA sequences in this sample. This chain uses TRBV28 with TRBJ1-1; D remains unclear. V was trimmed by 6 bases and J by 0 bases, leaving 2 bases between them. This CDR3 comprises 11 residues. Germline V CDR1 and CDR2: MDHEN, SYDVKM. CDR3 amino acids: CASRLNTEAFF. In DNA, the CDR3 is TGTGCCAGCAGGTTGAACACTGAAGCTTTCTTT.

The chain links TRBV11-1 to TRBJ1-1; D is uncertain. The germline V gene encodes CDR1 SGHAT and CDR2 FQDESV (reference sequence). V was clipped by 4 bases and J by 4 bases, with 10 bases between them. This CDR3 is 13 amino acids long. The CDR3 protein is CASSSLESTEAFF. In DNA form, the CDR3 reads TGTGCCAGCAGCTCACTCGAGAGCACTGAAGCTTTCTTT.

The gene calls are TRBV10-2 and TRBJ1-2; D is ambiguous. V lost 8 bases to trimming and J lost 5 bases, with 18 bases between them. CDR3 size: 14 residues. Germline V lookup: CDR1 WSHSY, CDR2 SAAADI. CDR3 in amino acids: CASGFRAEPYGYTF. The CDR3 nucleotides are TGCGCCAGCGGGTTTAGGGCAGAACCTTATGGCTACACCTTC.

The chain links TRBV15 to TRBJ1-1; TRBD1 matches 9 bases. J lost 3 bases, V lost 4 bases, and 3 bases had no gene match. The germline gives CDR1 LNHNV, CDR2 YYDKDF (reference sequence). This CDR3 comprises 14 residues. CDR3 sequence: CATSTRTGDTEAFF. The CDR3 DNA reads as TGTGCCACCAGCACCCGGACAGGGGACACTGAAGCTTTCTTT. The whole variable domain, filled in from reference TRBV15 and TRBJ1-1, reads DAMVIQNPRYQVTQFGKPVTLSCSQTLNHNVMYWYQQKSSQAPKLLFHYYDKDFNNEADTPDNFQSRRPNTSFCFLDIRSPGLGDTAMYLCATSTRTGDTEAFFGQGTRLTVV.

CDR3 bases: TGTGCCAGCTTTCAGGATAACACTGAAGCTTTCTTT. Its protein is CASFQDNTEAFF. The chain recombines TRBV28 with TRBJ1-1; D is unresolved. CDR3 length: 12 amino acids. V lost 8 bases and J lost 2, with 9 bases in between. In germline, CDR1 is MDHEN, CDR2 SYDVKM. The full variable domain, with the rest looked up from reference TRBV28 and TRBJ1-1, is DVKVTQSSRYLVKRTGEKVFLECVQDMDHENMFWYRQDPGLGLRLIYFSYDVKMKEKGDIPEGYSVSREKKERFSLILESASTNQTSMYLCASFQDNTEAFFGQGTRLTVV.

J is TRBJ2-7 and V is TRBV5-5, with D possibly being TRBD1 (6 bases). This CDR3 comprises 16 residues. Deletions cut 3 bases from V and 3 bases from J, with 19 bases between. Germline CDR1 and CDR2: SGHKS and YYEKEE (reference sequence). CDR3 bases: TGTGCCAGCAGCTCACGACAGGCCGGCACTAACTACGAGCAGTACTTC. Protein sequence: CASSSRQAGTNYEQYF.

This clone was picked up one time. The chain employs TRBV2 and TRBJ2-2; 7 bases map to TRBD1. The CDR3 sequence is 18 residues long. V lost 4 bases to trimming and J lost 4 bases; unmatched junction nucleotides: 15. Germline assignment: CDR1 SNHLY and CDR2 FYNNEI. CDR3 nucleotide sequence: TGTGCCAGCAGTGTTGACAGGGTCGCAACGTACCCCACCGGGGAGCTGTTTTTT. It codes for CASSVDRVATYPTGELFF.

V usage is TRBV18 and J usage is TRBJ1-2; maybe TRBD1 (5 bases). There are 15 residues in the CDR3. Between the trimmed V and J ends, which lost 2 bases and 0 bases, there was a span of 10 bases. Germline-derived CDR1 and CDR2 are KGHSH and LQKENI. For the CDR3, the DNA is TGTGCCAGCTCACCAAGGGACCCGCCTAACTATGGCTACACCTTC. Its translation is CASSPRDPPNYGYTF.

The chain employs TRBV19 and TRBJ2-3, with 8 bases lining up with TRBD1. V lost 3 bases and J lost 1; bases outside the gene matches: 0. The CDR3 consists of 14 residues. Germline values: CDR1 LNHDA, CDR2 SQIVND (reference sequence). The CDR3 region is CASSMTGGTDTQYF. In DNA form, the CDR3 reads TGTGCCAGTAGTATGACAGGGGGCACAGATACGCAGTATTTT.

This clone was picked up a small number of times. The V call is TRBV7-9, the J call TRBJ2-7, with D perhaps matching TRBD2 (5 bases). V lost 2 bases, J lost 12 bases, and 14 bases lay in between. This CDR3 is 12 amino acids long. Germline loops: CDR1 SEHNR, CDR2 FQNEAQ (reference sequence). As DNA, the CDR3 is TGTGCCAGCAGCTTATCTAGCAGGTCTCGGTACTTC. This sequence encodes CASSLSSRSRYF.

A single count supports this clone. The CDR3 DNA reads as TGCGCCAGCAGTGAGTGGGGCGGGAGAGATACCGGGGAGCTGTTTTTT. Its translation is CASSEWGGRDTGELFF. The V call is TRBV10-2, the J call TRBJ2-2; 7 bases fit TRBD2. Germline CDR1 is WSHSY and CDR2 is SAAADI. The CDR3 contains 16 residues. The junction had 7 bases not matched to a gene; V was cut back by 1 base and J by 5 bases.

This chain uses TRBV6-5 with TRBJ1-1; a weak D match, TRBD1 (5 bases). Germline CDR1 reads MNHEY; CDR2 reads SVGAGI. The CDR3 loop spans 14 amino acids. The V gene lost 6 bases and the J gene lost 1 base, with 12 bases spanning the gap. The CDR3 nucleotides are TGTGCCAGCAGCCTAAAGGGACGGAACACTGAAGCTTTCTTT. Translated, it gives CASSLKGRNTEAFF.

The rearrangement links TRBV5-1 to TRBJ2-5, with 10 bases aligning to TRBD1. Trimming took 4 bases from V and 3 from J; bases not matched to a gene: 6. The germline V gene encodes CDR1 SGHRS and CDR2 YFSETQ. The CDR3 extends over 15 amino acids. The CDR3 spells CASSGRTGGKETQYF. The CDR3 DNA sequence: TGCGCCAGCAGCGGAAGGACAGGGGGGAAAGAGACCCAGTACTTC.

The V call is TRBV6-4, the J call TRBJ2-2; 8 bases align to TRBD1. The trim removed 4 bases at V and 1 base at J, leaving 2 bases unmatched. Germline V gene sequence: CDR1 MRHNA, CDR2 SNTAGT. CDR3 size: 15 residues. The CDR3 here is CASSAGTGNTGELFF. CDR3 DNA sequence: TGTGCCAGCAGTGCCGGGACAGGGAACACCGGGGAGCTGTTTTTT.

The chain links TRBV27 to TRBJ1-1, with TRBD1 identical over 8 bases. The V segment lost 7 bases and the J segment 2 bases; nucleotides outside the gene matches: 12. This CDR3 comprises 16 residues. Germline values: CDR1 MNHEY, CDR2 SMNVEV (reference sequence). The DNA of the CDR3 is TGTGCCAGCATCGAATACCAGGGGGCCCCTAACACTGAAGCTTTCTTT. This sequence encodes CASIEYQGAPNTEAFF.

The chain recombines TRBV4-1 with TRBJ2-1; 9 bases fit TRBD2. V trimming: 1 base; J trimming: 7 bases; junction bases outside the gene matches: 17. The CDR3 spans 19 residues. Per germline, CDR1 MGHRA and CDR2 YSYEKL. The CDR3 bases are TGCGCCAGCAGCCAAGGCGGGGCTAGCGGGACATCGGGAAGGAATGAGCAGTTCTTC. Translating gives CASSQGGASGTSGRNEQFF.

This clone was detected only once. This chain uses TRBV27 with TRBJ2-7, with 12 nucleotides matching TRBD2. Germline V lookup: CDR1 MNHEY, CDR2 SMNVEV (reference sequence). The CDR3 covers 15 residues. Trimming cost V 6 bases and J 0 bases; bases outside gene matches: 3. The CDR3 DNA reads as TGTGCCAGCAGCTTGACTAGCGGGAGCTCCTACGAGCAGTACTTC. It codes for CASSLTSGSSYEQYF.